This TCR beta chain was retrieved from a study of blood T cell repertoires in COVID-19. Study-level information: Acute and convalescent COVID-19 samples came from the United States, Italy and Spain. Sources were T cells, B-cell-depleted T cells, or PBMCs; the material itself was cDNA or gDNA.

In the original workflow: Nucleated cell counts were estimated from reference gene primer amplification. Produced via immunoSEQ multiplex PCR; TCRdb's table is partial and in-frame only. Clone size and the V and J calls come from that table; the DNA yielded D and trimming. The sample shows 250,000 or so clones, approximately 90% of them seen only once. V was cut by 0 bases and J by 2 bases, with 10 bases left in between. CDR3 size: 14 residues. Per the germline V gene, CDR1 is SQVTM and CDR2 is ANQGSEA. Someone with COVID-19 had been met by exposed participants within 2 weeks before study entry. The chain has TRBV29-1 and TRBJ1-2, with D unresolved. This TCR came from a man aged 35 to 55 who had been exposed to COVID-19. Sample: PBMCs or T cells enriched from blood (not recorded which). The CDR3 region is CSVEDVRTNYGYTF. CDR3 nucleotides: TGCAGCGTTGAAGATGTCAGAACGAACTATGGCTACACCTTC. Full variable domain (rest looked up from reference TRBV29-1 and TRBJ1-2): SAVISQKPSRDICQRGTSLTIQCQVDSQVTMMFWYRQQPGQSLTLIATANQGSEATYESGFVIDKFPISRPNLTFSTLTVSNMSPEDSSIYLCSVEDVRTNYGYTFGSGTRLTVV.